This entry lists 13 T cell receptor beta chains sequenced from one sample in a study of cytomegalovirus exposure and HLA in healthy donors. The PCR used 60 Vbeta and 13 Jbeta primers. TCRdb keeps only in-frame clones here, not all; method: immunoSEQ multiplex PCR. The data hold 200,000 to 250,000 clones, with 70% to 80% observed a single time. The sample comprised PBMCs. The receptors stem from a woman in her twenties or thirties in good health and CMV-seronegative.

The chain is built from TRBV7-9 and TRBJ1-2; D perhaps matches TRBD1 (5 bases). CDR3 size: 14 residues. CDR1 and CDR2 from the germline V gene are SEHNR and FQNEAQ (reference sequence). Trimming pared 3 bases from V and 6 bases from J, leaving 14 bases between. CDR3 nucleotides: TGTGCCAGCAGCTTCCCAGGGCGCTCGAATGGCTACACCTTC. It specifies CASSFPGRSNGYTF.

On this clone: An end of the junction does not agree with germline; a read error may underlie this. This sequence joins TRBV7-9 and TRBJ2-5; D is perhaps TRBD2 (6 bases). The length of the CDR3 is 16 residues. Germline CDR1 SEHNR, CDR2 FQNEAQ (reference sequence). CDR3 sequence: CSSSPTGGIYQETQYF. In nucleotides, the CDR3 is TGTTCCAGCAGCCCCACCGGCGGGATCTACCAAGAGACCCAGTACTTC. The full variable domain, rest sourced from reference TRBV7-9 and TRBJ2-5, is DTGVSQNPRHKITKRGQNVTFRCDPISEHNRLYWYRQTLGQGPEFLTYFQNEAQLEKSRLLSDRFSAERPKGSFSTLEIQRTEQGDSAMYLCSSSPTGGIYQETQYFGPGTRLLVL.

This clone has only a few counts. The chain has TRBV19 and TRBJ1-6, with D possibly TRBD1 on 5 matching bases. The CDR3 has 17 amino acids. Germline values: CDR1 LNHDA, CDR2 SQIVND (reference sequence). V dropped 3 bases and J dropped 10 bases, with 22 bases sitting between them. This chain's CDR3 is CASSIGFGGYSQSPLHF. DNA of the CDR3: TGTGCCAGTAGTATCGGTTTTGGGGGGTATTCACAGTCACCCCTCCACTTT.

This clone was observed a single time. This rearrangement joins TRBV6-1 to TRBJ1-1, with D perhaps TRBD1 (6 bases). Trimming removed 5 bases at V and 1 base at J, with 11 bases between. Germline V gives CDR1 MNHNS, CDR2 SASEGT. CDR3 length: 14 residues. The CDR3 spells CASSPWTENTEAFF. CDR3 nucleotide sequence: TGTGCCAGCAGTCCCTGGACAGAGAACACTGAAGCTTTCTTT.

CDR3 amino acids: CASSLLPSGSTDTQYF. The CDR3 DNA follows: TGCGCCAGCAGCTTGTTGCCTAGCGGGAGCACAGATACGCAGTATTTT. The chain joins TRBV5-1 to TRBJ2-3; TRBD2 matches at 8 bases. The length of the CDR3 is 16 residues. J was trimmed by 0 bases and V by 1 base; bases with no gene match: 4. Germline loops: CDR1 SGHRS, CDR2 YFSETQ.

This clone was seen once. This chain uses TRBV14 with TRBJ1-1, with D possibly TRBD1 on 6 matching bases. The germline CDR1 and CDR2 sequences are SGHDN and FVKESK. V lost 5 bases to trimming and J lost 0 bases, with 7 bases between them. This CDR3 spans 13 amino acids. The chain's CDR3 is CASSWTVNTEAFF. Written as DNA, the CDR3 is TGTGCCAGCAGCTGGACAGTGAACACTGAAGCTTTCTTT.

This clone has only a few counts. The genes are TRBV5-1 and TRBJ1-1; D unresolved. Germline V gene sequence: CDR1 SGHRS, CDR2 YFSETQ. Trimming pared 7 bases from V and 3 bases from J, leaving 19 bases between. The CDR3 is made up of 15 amino acids. CDR3 DNA: TGCGCCAGCCTATCTACCCCGGGGTCTGACACTGAAGCTTTCTTT. Residues: CASLSTPGSDTEAFF.

This rearrangement joins TRBV5-1 to TRBJ2-3; D possibly corresponds to TRBD2 (6 bases). The germline V gene has CDR1 SGHRS and CDR2 YFSETQ. The V and J ends lost 2 bases and 0 bases respectively, with 10 bases between them. The CDR3 is 15 amino acids. CDR3 in DNA: TGCGCCAGCAGCTTACCTAGCGCTAGCACAGATACGCAGTATTTT. It is translated as CASSLPSASTDTQYF.

The rearrangement uses TRBV4-2 and TRBJ2-5, with TRBD2 as a possible D gene (6 bases). V was shortened by 0 bases and J by 4 bases, with 12 bases between the two germline ends. CDR1 is LGHNA, CDR2 YNFKEQ, per germline. This CDR3 has 15 amino acids. CDR3 in DNA: TGTGCCAGCAGCCAAGATTGGAGGGATCTAGAGACCCAGTACTTC. Protein product: CASSQDWRDLETQYF.

This clone has only one observation. The chain carries TRBV6-1 and TRBJ2-1, with 13 bases aligning to TRBD2. The V and J ends lost 4 bases and 4 bases, in that order; junction bases with no gene match: 7. The CDR3 consists of 17 residues. Germline loops: CDR1 MNHNS, CDR2 SASEGT. CDR3 nucleotide sequence: TGTGCCAGCAGTGGACTAGCGGGAGGAGCCCGGTACAATGAGCAGTTCTTC. This gives the protein CASSGLAGGARYNEQFF.

V and J are TRBV2 and TRBJ2-2; 9 bases are shared with TRBD1. The ends lost 5 bases at V and 4 bases at J; junction bases unmatched: 8. CDR1 is SNHLY, CDR2 FYNNEI, per germline. The CDR3 spans 16 residues. The CDR3 spells CASSYGQGLGTGELFF. The CDR3 DNA is TGTGCCAGCAGTTACGGACAGGGGCTGGGCACCGGGGAGCTGTTTTTT.

This clone was found once. The chain recombines TRBV9 with TRBJ2-1; TRBD2 matches at 8 bases. The CDR3 has 15 residues. The trim removed 4 bases at V and 4 bases at J, leaving 7 bases unmatched. Germline CDR1 is SGDLS and CDR2 is YYNGEE. Written as DNA, the CDR3 is TGTGCCAGCAGCTTCGGGGGGGCAATGTACAATGAGCAGTTCTTC. This gives the protein CASSFGGAMYNEQFF.

CDR3 DNA sequence: TGTGCCAGCAGTGAATACCAGCGGGGAGGCAATGAGCAGTTCTTC. Translating gives CASSEYQRGGNEQFF. The V gene is TRBV25-1, the J gene TRBJ2-1; TRBD2 matches 7 bases. The CDR3 is 15 amino acids. The ends lost 0 bases at V and 6 bases at J; junction bases unmatched: 5. The germline gives CDR1 MGHDK, CDR2 SYGVNS.